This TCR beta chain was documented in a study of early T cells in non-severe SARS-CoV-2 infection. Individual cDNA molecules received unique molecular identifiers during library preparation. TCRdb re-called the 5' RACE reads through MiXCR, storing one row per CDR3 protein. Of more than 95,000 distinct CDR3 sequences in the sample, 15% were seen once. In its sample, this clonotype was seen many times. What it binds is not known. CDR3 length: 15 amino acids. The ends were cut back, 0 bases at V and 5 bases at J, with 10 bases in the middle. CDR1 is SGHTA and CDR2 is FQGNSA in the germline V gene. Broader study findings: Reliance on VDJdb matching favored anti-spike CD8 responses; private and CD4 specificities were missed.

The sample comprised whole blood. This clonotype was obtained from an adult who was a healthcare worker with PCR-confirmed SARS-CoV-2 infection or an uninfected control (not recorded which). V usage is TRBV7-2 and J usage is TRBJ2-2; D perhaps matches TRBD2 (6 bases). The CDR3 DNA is TGTGCCAGCAGCTTAGCTAGCGGAGGGACCGGGGAGCTGTTTTTT. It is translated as CASSLASGGTGELFF.